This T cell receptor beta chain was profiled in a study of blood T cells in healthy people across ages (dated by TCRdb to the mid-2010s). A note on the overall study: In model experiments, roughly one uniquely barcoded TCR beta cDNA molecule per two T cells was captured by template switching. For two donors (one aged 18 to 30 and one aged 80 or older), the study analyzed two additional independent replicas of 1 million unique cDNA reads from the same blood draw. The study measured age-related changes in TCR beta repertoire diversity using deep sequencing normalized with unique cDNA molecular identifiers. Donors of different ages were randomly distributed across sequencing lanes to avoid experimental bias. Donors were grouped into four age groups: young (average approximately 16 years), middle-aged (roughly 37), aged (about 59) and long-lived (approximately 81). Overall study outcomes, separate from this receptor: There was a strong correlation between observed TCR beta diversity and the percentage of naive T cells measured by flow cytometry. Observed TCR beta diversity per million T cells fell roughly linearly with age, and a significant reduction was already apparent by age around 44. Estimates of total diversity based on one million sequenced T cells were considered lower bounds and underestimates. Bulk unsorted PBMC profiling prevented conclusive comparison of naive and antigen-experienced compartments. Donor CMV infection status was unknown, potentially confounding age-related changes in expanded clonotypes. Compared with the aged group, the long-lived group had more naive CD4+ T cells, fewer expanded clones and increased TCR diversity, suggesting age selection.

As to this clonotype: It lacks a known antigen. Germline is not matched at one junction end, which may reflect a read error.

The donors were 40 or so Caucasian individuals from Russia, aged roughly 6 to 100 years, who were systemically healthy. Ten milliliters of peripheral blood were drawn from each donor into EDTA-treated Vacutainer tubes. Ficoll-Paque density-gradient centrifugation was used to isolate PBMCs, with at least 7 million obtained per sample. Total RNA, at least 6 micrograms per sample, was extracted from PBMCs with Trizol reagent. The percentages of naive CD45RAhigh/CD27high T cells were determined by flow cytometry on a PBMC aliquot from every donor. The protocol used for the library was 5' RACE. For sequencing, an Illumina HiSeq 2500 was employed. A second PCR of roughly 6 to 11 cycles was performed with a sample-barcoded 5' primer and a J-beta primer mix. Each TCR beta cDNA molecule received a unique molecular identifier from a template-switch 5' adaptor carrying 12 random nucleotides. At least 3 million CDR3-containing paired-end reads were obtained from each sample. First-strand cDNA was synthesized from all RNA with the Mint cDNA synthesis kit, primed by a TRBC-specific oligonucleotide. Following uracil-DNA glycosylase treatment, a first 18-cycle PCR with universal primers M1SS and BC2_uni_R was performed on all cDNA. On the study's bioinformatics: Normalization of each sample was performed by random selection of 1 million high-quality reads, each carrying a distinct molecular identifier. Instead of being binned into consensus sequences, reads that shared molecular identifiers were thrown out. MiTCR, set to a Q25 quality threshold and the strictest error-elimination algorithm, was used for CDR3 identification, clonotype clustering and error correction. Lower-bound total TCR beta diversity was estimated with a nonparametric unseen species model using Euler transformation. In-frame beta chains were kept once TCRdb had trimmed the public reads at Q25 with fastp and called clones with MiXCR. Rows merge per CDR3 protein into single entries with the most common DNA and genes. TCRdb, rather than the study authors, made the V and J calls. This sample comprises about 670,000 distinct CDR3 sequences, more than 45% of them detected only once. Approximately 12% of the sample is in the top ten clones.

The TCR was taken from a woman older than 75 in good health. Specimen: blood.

The CDR3 region has the sequence CASSFGRDRRGHTF. At the DNA level, the sequence is TGTGCCAGCAGCTTCGGTAGGGACAGGCGTGGCCACACCTTC. The V and J genes are TRBV11-1 and TRBJ1-2, with 8 bases in between that match TRBD1. Taken from the germline V gene (reference sequence), the CDR1 and CDR2 loops are SGHAT and FQDESV. The CDR3 spans 14 residues, from the cysteine through the phenylalanine. Only the CDR3 DNA stays, 42 bases, in frame from base 1.